Listed below are T cell receptor beta chains from one sample, sequenced in a study of identical twins. Each CDR3 protein gets one entry after TCRdb re-called the 5' RACE reads with MiXCR. The sample lists about 570,000 distinct CDR3 sequences, 9.5% to 10% occurring once. The same specimen was also included in a second study, on yellow fever vaccine responses in identical twins.

Sequencing input: PBMCs. The receptors stem from a woman under 30 in good health. Both conserved end residues are part of each CDR3. A D gene is named only where the DNA matches it firmly. Clone size, where shown, is once, few, many, or a class for clones that have expanded.

>TRBJ2-6|TRBV5-1|.|many
TGCGCCAGCAGCTTGGCCGGGAACTCTGGGGCCAACGTCCTGACTTTC
CASSLAGNSGANVLTF
>TRBJ2-7|TRBV4-3|.|.
TGCGCCAGCAGCCAAGAACTATACTACGAGCAGTACTTC
CASSQELYYEQYF
>TRBJ2-1|TRBV20-1|.|.
TGCAGTGCTAGCCCGCGGAGCGGGCCTTACAATGAGCAGTTCTTC
CSASPRSGPYNEQFF
>TRBJ2-7|TRBV5-1|TRBD1|many
TGCGCCAGCAGCCACCGGGACAGTATCAACGAGCAGTACTTC
CASSHRDSINEQYF
>TRBJ2-1|TRBV3-1|TRBD2|many
TGTGCCAGCAGCCAGGCTAGCGGGAGGGATGAGCAGTTCTTC
CASSQASGRDEQFF
>TRBJ2-5|TRBV12-3/TRBV12-4|.|.
TGTGCCAGCAGTTTAGTCAGCAACCAAGAGACCCAGTACTTC
CASSLVSNQETQYF
>TRBJ2-7|TRBV7-6|.|many
TGTGCCAGCAGCTTAGTTACGGGAGACGAGCAGTACTTC
CASSLVTGDEQYF
>TRBJ1-2|TRBV28|.|.
TGTGCCAGCAGTTTCTCAACTCACAGGGTTGGCTACACCTTC
CASSFSTHRVGYTF
>TRBJ2-2|TRBV7-2|TRBD2|.
TGTGCCAGCAGCTTACAGGGACTAGGGAACACCGGGGAGCTGTTTTTT
CASSLQGLGNTGELFF
>TRBJ2-2|TRBV6-5|TRBD2|.
TGTGCCAGCACGTTACGGGGGGGCAGGGGAAACACCGGGGAGCTGTTTTTT
CASTLRGGRGNTGELFF
>TRBJ2-2|TRBV12-3/TRBV12-4|.|many
TGTGCCAGCAGGGAAACCGGGGGTCTGATCGGGGAGCTGTTTTTT
CASRETGGLIGELFF
>TRBJ1-1|TRBV5-1|.|few
TGCGCCAGCAGCTTGGGCGCCGGTTTAGGGGGGACTGAAGCTTTCTTT
CASSLGAGLGGTEAFF
>TRBJ2-4|TRBV5-1|TRBD2|many
TGCGCCAGCAGCGAGGGGCGGGAGAGAAACATTCAGTACTTC
CASSEGRERNIQYF
>TRBJ2-5|TRBV12-3/TRBV12-4|TRBD2|many
TGTGCCAGCAGTTTACTCCTAGCGGGAAGCCAAGAGACCCAGTACTTC
CASSLLLAGSQETQYF
>TRBJ2-2|TRBV20-1|TRBD2|.
TGCAGCGCTAGAGACCCCGGGACTAGCGTGAGCACCGGGGAGCTGTTTTTT
CSARDPGTSVSTGELFF
>TRBJ2-1|TRBV4-1|.|many
TGCGCCAGCAGCCCCCCAGGTGGCGATGAGCAGTTCTTC
CASSPPGGDEQFF
>TRBJ2-7|TRBV6-2/TRBV6-3|TRBD2|few
TGTGCCAGCAGTTCTTCACCGGGACTAGCGATCCACGAGCAGTACTTC
CASSSSPGLAIHEQYF
>TRBJ1-4|TRBV12-3/TRBV12-4|.|.
TGTGCCAGCAGTTTAGCCAGGGAGCCCCCTGAAAAACTGTTTTTT
CASSLAREPPEKLFF
>TRBJ2-7|TRBV5-1|TRBD1|few
TGCGCCAGCAGCTTGGGGGACAGCGCCCTGGTCGAGCAGTACTTC
CASSLGDSALVEQYF
>TRBJ1-4|TRBV28|.|.
TGTGCCAGCAGTTTACCCTCAACTAATGAAAAACTGTTTTTT
CASSLPSTNEKLFF
>TRBJ2-3|TRBV12-3/TRBV12-4|TRBD2|.
TGTGCCATCTGCTCCCGACTAGCGGAAACTAGCACAGATACGCAGTATTTT
CAICSRLAETSTDTQYF
>TRBJ2-7|TRBV25-1|.|few
TGTGCCAGCAGCCCGGAGAGGACGCTAGTTTACGAGCAGTACTTC
CASSPERTLVYEQYF
>TRBJ2-4|TRBV20-1|.|few
TGCAGTGCTAGTAATAGAGCAGGGGCAATTGTGGACATTCAGTACTTC
CSASNRAGAIVDIQYF
>TRBJ2-6|TRBV19|.|few
TGTGCCAGTAGTGTACAGGGCACTGGGGCCAACGTCCTGACTTTC
CASSVQGTGANVLTF
>TRBJ2-7|TRBV29-1|TRBD2|many
TGCAGCGCCGTAGATAGCGGGAGGACCTACGAGCAGTACTTC
CSAVDSGRTYEQYF
>TRBJ2-1|TRBV29-1|TRBD1|many
TGCAGCGTTGGGCAGGGGGCAGGGGAGCAGTTCTTC
CSVGQGAGEQFF
>TRBJ2-5|TRBV5-1|.|.
TGCGCCAGCGTTCTCGGATCTTACGGGGGTGAGACCCAGTACTTC
CASVLGSYGGETQYF
>TRBJ2-3|TRBV28|TRBD1|.
TGTGCCAGCAGTTTCGGGACAGAGAGCACAGATACGCAGTATTTT
CASSFGTESTDTQYF